These 24 T cell receptor beta chains were all obtained from the same sample, sequenced in a study of blood T cell dynamics during melanoma immunotherapy (TCRdb year 2020). The label giving this sample's time point can be read as: pre-treatment baseline. The method was the immunoSEQ multiplex PCR assay. TCRdb holds this immuneACCESS table with in-frame rearrangements only. Some clones are missing; in checked studies, unresolved V genes explain under half, and the rest has no known cause. The sample yields 14,000 or so clones; over 75% were counted once. The ten largest clones represent about 6% of the sample. The specimen was blood, collected from a patient treated with checkpoint blockade. Receptors were obtained from a human donor with melanoma.

The DNA of the CDR3 is TGTGCCAGCAGTCCTAGCACAGATACGCAGTATTTT. It translates to CASSPSTDTQYF. The genes are TRBV11-2 and TRBJ2-3; D ambiguous. CDR3 length: 12 residues. Trimming removed 6 bases at V and 0 bases at J, with 4 bases between. Germline CDR1 and CDR2: SGHAT and FQNNGV.

The chain combines TRBV19 with TRBJ2-7; perhaps TRBD1 as D (6 bases). The germline V gene encodes CDR1 LNHDA and CDR2 SQIVND (reference sequence). Trimming pared 0 bases from V and 2 bases from J, leaving 8 bases between. The CDR3 contains 14 residues. The CDR3 bases are TGTGCCAGTAGTATAGACAGGGGACCCTACGAGCAGTACTTC. Translating it yields CASSIDRGPYEQYF. Based on the CDR3 plus reference TRBV19 and TRBJ2-7, the full variable domain is DGGITQSPKYLFRKEGQNVTLSCEQNLNHDAMYWYRQDPGQGLRLIYYSQIVNDFQKGDIAEGYSVSREKKESFPLTVTSAQKNPTAFYLCASSIDRGPYEQYFGPGTRLTVT.

The chain combines TRBV6-1 with TRBJ1-3; D unresolved. The V and J ends lost 2 bases and 4 bases respectively, with 3 bases between them. Germline V gives CDR1 MNHNS, CDR2 SASEGT. There are 12 residues in the CDR3. The DNA of the CDR3 is TGTGCCAGCAGTGAAAGGGGAAACACCATATATTTT. As protein: CASSERGNTIYF.

This clone was seen once. The chain employs TRBV7-2 and TRBJ2-5, with 12 bases aligning to TRBD2. V was clipped by 6 bases and J by 9 bases; unmatched bases: 5. Germline loops: CDR1 SGHTA, CDR2 FQGNSA. This CDR3 is 13 amino acids long. This CDR3 reads CASSTSGGNSQYF. CDR3 nucleotide sequence: TGTGCCAGCAGTACTAGCGGGGGGAACTCCCAGTACTTC.

The chain employs TRBV4-3 and TRBJ1-1; 8 nucleotides match TRBD1. CDR3 length: 15 residues. The junction had 1 base not matched to a gene; V was cut back by 0 bases and J by 1 base. From germline, CDR1 is LGHNA and CDR2 YSLEER. The CDR3 DNA is TGCGCCAGCAGCCAAGAGACAGGGGCGAACACTGAAGCTTTCTTT. Protein: CASSQETGANTEAFF.

This rearrangement joins TRBV5-1 to TRBJ1-2; maybe TRBD1 (6 bases). The CDR3 length is 13 residues. The V gene lost 7 bases and the J gene lost 1 base, with 11 bases spanning the gap. Germline assignment: CDR1 SGHRS and CDR2 YFSETQ. CDR3 coding DNA: TGCGCCAGCCGGGACAACAATAACTATGGCTACACCTTC. Translated, it gives CASRDNNNYGYTF.

The chain links TRBV6-6 to TRBJ1-5; D possibly corresponds to TRBD1 (6 bases). V lost 2 bases and J 7 bases, leaving 9 bases between the germline ends. The germline V gene has CDR1 MNHNY and CDR2 SVGAGI (reference sequence). The CDR3 totals 13 residues. The CDR3: CASSYGDNQPQHF. CDR3 sequence (DNA): TGTGCCAGCAGTTACGGGGACAACCAGCCCCAGCATTTT.

This clone was counted between two and nine times. CDR3 in DNA: TGCGCCAGCAGCACGGCAGGGGATCCCGGGGAGCTGTTTTTT. It is translated as CASSTAGDPGELFF. This chain joins TRBV5-1 and TRBJ2-2; TRBD1 might be the D (6 bases). Germline values: CDR1 SGHRS, CDR2 YFSETQ. CDR3 size: 14 residues. V lost 4 bases to trimming and J lost 6 bases, with 13 bases between them.

The chain couples TRBV14 to TRBJ2-2; 8 bases agree with TRBD1. The CDR3 extends over 16 amino acids. With V trimmed by 4 bases and J by 0 bases, 4 bases remained unmatched. CDR1 and CDR2 (germline): SGHDN, FVKESK. DNA for the CDR3: TGTGCCAGCAGCCCCTTGACAGGGGCGAACACCGGGGAGCTGTTTTTT. Amino acid sequence: CASSPLTGANTGELFF.

The DNA of the CDR3 is TGTGCCAGTAGGGCCCCGGGACTCAACACAGATACGCAGTATTTT. It yields the protein CASRAPGLNTDTQYF. The chain combines TRBV19 with TRBJ2-3; a weak D match, TRBD2 (6 bases). This CDR3 region has 15 residues. CDR1 LNHDA and CDR2 SQIVND come from the germline V gene (reference sequence). V was shortened by 6 bases and J by 2 bases, with 15 bases between the two germline ends.

The rearrangement uses TRBV4-3 and TRBJ1-4, with a possible D match to TRBD1 (5 bases). The ends were cut back, 0 bases at V and 5 bases at J, with 10 bases in the middle. Germline CDR1 reads LGHNA; CDR2 reads YSLEER. The CDR3 covers 15 residues. The CDR3 region has the DNA TGCGCCAGCAGCCAAGACAGACAGACAAATGAAAAACTGTTTTTT. Translated, it gives CASSQDRQTNEKLFF.

This sequence joins TRBV6-1 and TRBJ2-1, with 10 bases aligning to TRBD2. The CDR3 is made up of 15 amino acids. Unmatched junction bases numbered 9, after V lost 4 bases and J lost 9 bases. Germline CDR1 and CDR2: MNHNS and SASEGT. The CDR3 reads CASSGLAGGTSEQFF. In DNA, the CDR3 is TGTGCCAGCAGTGGCTTAGCGGGGGGTACAAGTGAGCAGTTCTTC.

The CDR3 protein is CASTVTGVRNEQYV. The DNA for the CDR3 is TGTGCCAGCACCGTAACAGGGGTGCGGAACGAGCAGTACGTC. V usage is TRBV5-6 and J usage is TRBJ2-7, with 7 bases matching TRBD1. Germline CDR1 is SGHDT and CDR2 is YYEEEE. This CDR3 region has 14 residues. V lost 6 bases and J lost 5; bases outside the gene matches: 11.

The chain combines TRBV5-5 with TRBJ2-2; 8 bases are a match to TRBD1. Germline V CDR1 and CDR2: SGHKS, YYEKEE (reference sequence). CDR3 length: 15 residues. Trimming cost V 3 bases and J 5 bases; bases outside gene matches: 6. Here the CDR3 reads CASSWTGTGTGELFF. DNA for the CDR3: TGTGCCAGCAGCTGGACAGGGACGGGTACCGGGGAGCTGTTTTTT.

The chain has TRBV6-1 and TRBJ2-7; no firm D call. V shed 6 bases and J shed 5 bases, with 17 bases lying between them. Germline V CDR1 and CDR2: MNHNS, SASEGT. CDR3 length: 14 residues. CDR3 DNA: TGTGCCAGCAGCCTTCACGCGGCAAGGGACGAGCAGTACTTC. Residues: CASSLHAARDEQYF.

The chain employs TRBV5-8 and TRBJ1-2; 7 bases match TRBD1. Trimming at V came to 2 bases and at J to 8 bases, leaving 9 bases not matched to a gene. The germline gives CDR1 SGHTS, CDR2 YDEGEE. The CDR3 runs 14 residues. The CDR3 nucleotides are TGTGCCAGCAGCTTCCCCGAGGGGGCAGTAGGCTACACCTTC. Protein product: CASSFPEGAVGYTF.

This chain uses TRBV7-2 with TRBJ1-2, with TRBD1 matching 10 bases. The ends lost 5 bases at V and 6 bases at J; junction bases unmatched: 3. The CDR3 loop spans 13 amino acids. The germline CDR1 and CDR2 sequences are SGHTA and FQGNSA. The CDR3 DNA reads TGTGCCAGCAGCCCCGACAGGGGGCATGGCTACACCTTC. This codes for CASSPDRGHGYTF.

The chain couples TRBV10-3 to TRBJ1-2; D call uncertain. Germline-derived CDR1 and CDR2 are ENHRY and SYGVKD. V was shortened by 0 bases and J by 5 bases, with 10 bases between the two germline ends. This CDR3 spans 14 amino acids. The DNA of the CDR3 is TGTGCCATCAGTGAGTCGAACGGCGGTTATGGCTACACCTTC. Translated, it gives CAISESNGGYGYTF.

The V gene is TRBV19, the J gene TRBJ2-4, with D perhaps given as TRBD1 or TRBD2 (6 bases each). This CDR3 is 14 amino acids long. V lost 5 bases and J lost 7, with 15 bases in between. Germline CDR1 is LNHDA and CDR2 is SQIVND (reference sequence). CDR3 sequence reads: CASSQSGASNIQYF. CDR3 DNA: TGTGCCAGTAGTCAGTCGGGGGCGAGTAACATTCAGTACTTC. Drawing the rest from reference TRBV19 and TRBJ2-4, the complete variable domain is DGGITQSPKYLFRKEGQNVTLSCEQNLNHDAMYWYRQDPGQGLRLIYYSQIVNDFQKGDIAEGYSVSREKKESFPLTVTSAQKNPTAFYLCASSQSGASNIQYFGAGTRLSVL.

The CDR3 sequence: CASSEVGTNARYGYTF. The CDR3 nucleotides read TGTGCCAGCAGTGAAGTGGGGACTAACGCTCGATATGGCTACACCTTC. The V and J genes are TRBV6-1 and TRBJ1-2, with D perhaps matching TRBD1 (5 bases). The germline V gene encodes CDR1 MNHNS and CDR2 SASEGT. The CDR3 has 16 amino acids. V was cut by 1 base and J by 5 bases, with 17 bases left in between.

The gene calls are TRBV5-5 and TRBJ1-6; 7 bases are shared with TRBD1. The CDR3 is 19 amino acids. CDR1 and CDR2 from the germline V gene are SGHKS and YYEKEE (reference sequence). V shed 4 bases, J shed 2 bases, and the junction held 15 bases outside the gene matches. The CDR3: CASSVRRDQGGTYNSPLHF. CDR3 nucleotide sequence: TGTGCCAGCAGCGTACGGAGAGACCAGGGGGGCACCTATAATTCACCCCTCCACTTT.

The J gene is TRBJ1-4, the V gene TRBV7-2; D unresolved. This CDR3 region has 15 residues. Between the trimmed V and J ends, which lost 1 base and 5 bases, there was a span of 11 bases. CDR1 is SGHTA, CDR2 FQGNSA, per germline. In DNA, the CDR3 is TGTGCCAGCAGCTTAGACGGCAGCTTCAATGAAAAACTGTTTTTT. Translating it yields CASSLDGSFNEKLFF.

V gene TRBV6-5 combines with J gene TRBJ2-2; 7 nucleotides match TRBD2. This CDR3 has 15 amino acids. Germline V gene lookup returns CDR1 MNHEY and CDR2 SVGAGI. J gave up 3 bases and V 5 bases, and 6 bases lay outside the gene matches. This chain's CDR3 is CASSRWGGDTGELFF. DNA of the CDR3: TGTGCCAGCAGTCGGTGGGGGGGTGACACCGGGGAGCTGTTTTTT.

This sequence joins TRBV5-1 and TRBJ2-5; D is ambiguous. Germline CDR1 is SGHRS and CDR2 is YFSETQ. This CDR3 spans 16 amino acids. The germline V and J ends were trimmed by 0 bases and 1 base, with 13 bases remaining between them. In DNA, the CDR3 is TGCGCCAGCAGCTTGGGTAGGGAAATACCCCAAGAGACCCAGTACTTC. Translating gives CASSLGREIPQETQYF.